What follows are 27 T cell receptor beta chains derived from one specimen sequenced in a study of cytomegalovirus exposure and HLA in healthy donors. Produced via immunoSEQ multiplex PCR; TCRdb's table is partial and in-frame only. The sample lists around 230,000 clones, approximately 83% occurring once. The sample consisted of PBMCs. The receptors originated from a woman in her twenties or thirties in good health and CMV-seropositive.

The chain carries TRBV11-2 and TRBJ2-7, with D uncertain. This CDR3 is built from 12 residues. Trimming shortened V by 5 bases and J by 0 bases, and 5 bases separated the two germline ends. Germline V gene lookup returns CDR1 SGHAT and CDR2 FQNNGV. The CDR3 loop is CASSRSSYEQYF. CDR3 in DNA: TGTGCCAGCAGCCGCAGCTCCTACGAGCAGTACTTC.

The chain has TRBV19 and TRBJ1-1, with D perhaps matching TRBD1 (5 bases). Looked up from germline, CDR1 is LNHDA and CDR2 is SQIVND (reference sequence). There are 17 residues in the CDR3. V lost 4 bases to trimming and J lost 3 bases, with 21 bases between them. CDR3 region: CASSTSGRAGVDTEAFF. The CDR3 DNA follows: TGTGCCAGTAGTACCTCTGGAAGGGCGGGGGTGGACACTGAAGCTTTCTTT.

This chain uses TRBV7-9 with TRBJ2-1; TRBD2 matches at 9 bases. CDR1 and CDR2 from the germline V gene are SEHNR and FQNEAQ (reference sequence). Trimming took 3 bases from V and 8 from J; bases not matched to a gene: 14. The CDR3 covers 17 residues. The chain's CDR3 is CASSLLGGPSGVDEQFF. In nucleotides, the CDR3 is TGTGCCAGCAGCTTGTTAGGGGGCCCTAGCGGGGTAGATGAGCAGTTCTTC.

V usage is TRBV6-1 and J usage is TRBJ2-7, with D unresolved. V lost 7 bases, J lost 4 bases, and 20 bases lay in between. In germline, CDR1 is MNHNS, CDR2 SASEGT. This CDR3 contains 15 residues. CDR3 residues: CASKSLEVSQYEQYF. The CDR3 bases are TGTGCCAGCAAGTCCCTAGAGGTCAGCCAATACGAGCAGTACTTC.

The J gene is TRBJ1-1, the V gene TRBV5-1, with D hard to call. CDR1 and CDR2 (germline): SGHRS, YFSETQ. Between the trimmed V and J ends, which lost 5 bases and 1 base, there was a span of 12 bases. This CDR3 has 14 residues. The CDR3 DNA sequence: TGCGCCAGCAGAGGAGCGTCGGCGAACACTGAAGCTTTCTTT. Amino acid sequence: CASRGASANTEAFF.

The gene calls are TRBV5-1 and TRBJ2-2; tentative D call: TRBD1 (6 bases). Trimming stripped 1 base from V and 5 bases from J, with 12 bases between. Germline V lookup: CDR1 SGHRS, CDR2 YFSETQ. The CDR3 covers 15 residues. The DNA of the CDR3 is TGCGCCAGCAGCTTGCAGGGGATGGAGACCGGGGAGCTGTTTTTT. This translates into CASSLQGMETGELFF.

The CDR3 bases are TGTGCCAGCAGGGAAGCGGGAACCCCACAGTTCTTC. Protein sequence: CASREAGTPQFF. V usage is TRBV27 and J usage is TRBJ2-1, with 7 bases identical to TRBD2. There are 12 residues in the CDR3. The V segment lost 6 bases and the J segment 13 bases; nucleotides outside the gene matches: 9. CDR1 is MNHEY, CDR2 SMNVEV, per germline (reference sequence).

The chain has TRBV29-1 and TRBJ1-2; TRBD1 matches 8 bases. The junction had 3 bases not matched to a gene; V was cut back by 6 bases and J by 6 bases. Germline CDR1 and CDR2: SQVTM and ANQGSEA. The CDR3 consists of 11 residues. In nucleotides, the CDR3 is TGCAGCGTGGGACAGGCCGATGGCTACACCTTC. Amino acid sequence: CSVGQADGYTF.

The rearrangement links TRBV7-2 to TRBJ2-7; D is unresolved. Germline V CDR1 and CDR2: SGHTA, FQGNSA. V was cut by 3 bases and J by 0 bases, with 12 bases left in between. This CDR3 region has 15 residues. The CDR3 DNA reads as TGTGCCAGCAGCTTTTTCAGACTCAGCTCCTACGAGCAGTACTTC. This codes for CASSFFRLSSYEQYF.

The chain recombines TRBV6-5 with TRBJ2-5; no definite D call. CDR3 length: 13 amino acids. V was cut by 2 bases and J by 1 base, with 5 bases left in between. Germline V lookup: CDR1 MNHEY, CDR2 SVGAGI. The CDR3 DNA reads TGTGCCAGCAGTTACGCCAGCCAAGAGACCCAGTACTTC. It yields the protein CASSYASQETQYF.

The chain employs TRBV5-1 and TRBJ2-2; TRBD2 aligns across 14 bases. The CDR3 has 16 amino acids. CDR1 and CDR2 (germline): SGHRS, YFSETQ. V trimming: 3 bases; J trimming: 3 bases; junction bases outside the gene matches: 1. The CDR3, as DNA: TGCGCCAGCAGCTGGGGACTAGCGGGGGACACCGGGGAGCTGTTTTTT. Translated: CASSWGLAGDTGELFF.

The CDR3 nucleotides are TGCGCCAGCAGTGACAGCGGGAAAGAGACCCAGTACTTC. This translates into CASSDSGKETQYF. This rearrangement joins TRBV10-1 to TRBJ2-5; 7 bases are shared with TRBD2. The V gene end was trimmed by 3 bases and the J gene end by 3 bases; junction bases not matched to a gene: 1. Germline V gene lookup returns CDR1 WNHNN and CDR2 SYGVQD (reference sequence). The length of the CDR3 is 13 residues.

The chain joins TRBV6-5 to TRBJ2-7, with 7 positions matching TRBD1. The CDR3 contains 13 residues. Germline assignment: CDR1 MNHEY and CDR2 SVGAGI. Germline trimming cut 5 bases from V and 5 bases from J; bases unmatched to any gene: 6. The CDR3 coding sequence is TGTGCCAGCAGTCTACGACAGGGTAACGAGCAGTACTTC. It codes for CASSLRQGNEQYF.

This chain joins TRBV27 and TRBJ2-7, with D perhaps matching TRBD2 (6 bases). The CDR3 spans 14 residues. Per germline, CDR1 MNHEY and CDR2 SMNVEV (reference sequence). V shed 4 bases and J shed 0 bases, with 10 bases lying between them. This CDR3 reads CASSSTGLSYEQYF. Written as DNA, the CDR3 is TGTGCCAGCAGTTCGACGGGACTCTCCTACGAGCAGTACTTC.

The chain uses TRBV7-2 and TRBJ1-2; D might be TRBD1 (5 bases). Germline values: CDR1 SGHTA, CDR2 FQGNSA. The CDR3 sequence is 15 residues long. The V gene lost 6 bases and the J gene lost 6 bases, with 20 bases spanning the gap. CDR3 DNA: TGTGCCAGCAGTTCTGAGAGGGGTTGGAGGGATGGCTACACCTTC. This translates into CASSSERGWRDGYTF. Full variable domain (remainder filled in from reference TRBV7-2 and TRBJ1-2): GAGVSQSPSNKVTEKGKDVELRCDPISGHTALYWYRQSLGQGLEFLIYFQGNSAPDKSGLPSDRFSAERTGGSVSTLTIQRTQQEDSAVYLCASSSERGWRDGYTFGSGTRLTVV.

This chain connects TRBV9 to TRBJ1-1, with D possibly TRBD1 on 6 matching bases. CDR3 size: 15 residues. Trimming removed 0 bases at V and 1 base at J, with 10 bases between. Germline-derived CDR1 and CDR2 are SGDLS and YYNGEE. DNA for the CDR3: TGTGCCAGCAGCGTAGAAGGGACACCGAACACTGAAGCTTTCTTT. It is translated as CASSVEGTPNTEAFF.

There are a few counts of this clone. The chain employs TRBV19 and TRBJ1-2; D may be TRBD1 (6 bases). The germline V and J ends were trimmed by 10 bases and 8 bases, with 11 bases remaining between them. Germline CDR1 and CDR2: LNHDA and SQIVND (reference sequence). This CDR3 has 10 amino acids. The CDR3 here is CATQGYGYTF. CDR3 coding DNA: TGTGCCACTCAGGGGTACGGCTACACCTTC.

Notes on this clone: The identical CDR3 is also encoded by other nucleotide sequences in the sample. The V gene is TRBV20-1, the J gene TRBJ2-7; the D is unclear. Germline V gene lookup returns CDR1 DFQATT and CDR2 SNEGSKA (reference sequence). V lost 6 bases and J 3 bases, leaving 9 bases between the germline ends. CDR3 length: 11 amino acids. CDR3 region: CSASRSYEQYF. CDR3 DNA: TGCAGTGCCTCTAGGAGCTACGAGCAGTACTTC.

The rearrangement uses TRBV5-1 and TRBJ2-7; possibly TRBD1 for D (6 bases). The CDR3 loop spans 15 amino acids. CDR1 is SGHRS and CDR2 is YFSETQ in the germline V gene. Trimming took 2 bases from V and 0 from J, leaving 12 bases between them. CDR3 region: CASSLRTDGSYEQYF. DNA for the CDR3: TGCGCCAGCAGCTTAAGGACAGACGGCTCCTACGAGCAGTACTTC.

This clone has only one observation. V usage is TRBV12-2 and J usage is TRBJ1-2. TRBV12-2 is recorded as a pseudogene. The CDR3 spans 17 residues. CDR3 sequence: CASRLASPLGGSYGYTF. The CDR3 DNA reads as TGTGCAAGTCGCTTAGCGTCCCCCTTAGGCGGGAGCTATGGCTACACCTTC.

The J gene is TRBJ2-1, the V gene TRBV28; possibly TRBD1 for D (6 bases). CDR3 size: 15 residues. Germline assignment: CDR1 MDHEN and CDR2 SYDVKM. Trimming removed 5 bases at V and 0 bases at J, with 11 bases between. CDR3: CASSPTGSSYNEQFF. CDR3 in DNA: TGTGCCAGCAGTCCTACAGGGAGCTCCTACAATGAGCAGTTCTTC.

The chain is built from TRBV19 and TRBJ1-2; 7 positions agree with TRBD1. Per the germline V gene, CDR1 is LNHDA and CDR2 is SQIVND (reference sequence). After removal of 2 bases from V and 8 bases from J, the junction contained 11 bases not matched to a gene. This CDR3 is 15 amino acids long. In DNA, the CDR3 is TGTGCCAGTAGTATATCGCGGGACAGCTCTCGGGGCTACACCTTC. It codes for CASSISRDSSRGYTF.

The count of this clone is one. The CDR3 loop reads CASSDNSYYEQYF. The CDR3 nucleotides are TGTGCCAGCAGTGACAACAGTTACTACGAGCAGTACTTC. The chain carries TRBV6-1 and TRBJ2-7; D call uncertain. The germline gives CDR1 MNHNS, CDR2 SASEGT. The CDR3 spans 13 residues. V shed 3 bases and J shed 3 bases, with 9 bases lying between them.

This clone came up a few times. The chain has TRBV29-1 and TRBJ1-1; the D gene is possibly TRBD1 (6 bases). The CDR3 totals 14 residues. CDR1 is SQVTM and CDR2 is ANQGSEA in the germline V gene. The germline V and J ends were trimmed by 7 bases and 4 bases, with 19 bases remaining between them. The CDR3 sequence is CSATLQGYSTEAFF. In nucleotides, the CDR3 is TGCAGCGCCACTTTACAGGGCTATAGCACTGAAGCTTTCTTT.

The chain links TRBV11-2 to TRBJ2-1, with 11 bases lining up with TRBD2. This CDR3 comprises 15 residues. The germline V gene encodes CDR1 SGHAT and CDR2 FQNNGV. V shed 2 bases, J shed 7 bases, and the junction held 4 bases outside the gene matches. CDR3 DNA sequence: TGTGCCAGCAGCTTAAAACTAGCGGGAGATAATGAGCAGTTCTTC. This sequence encodes CASSLKLAGDNEQFF.

The chain has TRBV19 and TRBJ2-3, with 7 nucleotides matching TRBD2. Trimming at V came to 6 bases and at J to 4 bases, leaving 10 bases not matched to a gene. This CDR3 has 15 amino acids. Germline V gene lookup returns CDR1 LNHDA and CDR2 SQIVND (reference sequence). The DNA for the CDR3 is TGTGCCAGTAGCCCCGGGACTACCGATTCAGATACGCAGTATTTT. As protein: CASSPGTTDSDTQYF.

CDR3 bases: TGTGCCAGCAGTTCCCCGGGACAGGGGGGCGAAAAACTGTTTTTT. It yields the protein CASSSPGQGGEKLFF. V and J are TRBV28 and TRBJ1-4; TRBD1 aligns across 11 bases. Germline assignment: CDR1 MDHEN and CDR2 SYDVKM. This CDR3 has 15 amino acids. With V trimmed by 4 bases and J by 8 bases, 6 bases remained unmatched.